Following are 22 T cell receptor beta chains from one sample sequenced in a study of beta chain features in type 1 diabetes (dated by TCRdb to about 2018). Study-level results and caveats: Type 1 diabetes patients showed a moderate but significant shortening of TCRB CDR3 length in all four CD4+ subsets.

Libraries were prepared through the immunoSEQ multiplex PCR assay. All of the isolated RNA was reverse transcribed with the High Capacity cDNA Reverse Transcription Kit, so expressed TCRB transcripts were sequenced. The table comes from immuneACCESS by way of TCRdb, which keeps in-frame sequences with V and J called. Part of the clones is missing from these tables; in studies checked, under half for an unresolved V gene and the rest for unknown reasons. This sample has about 190,000 clones in its table, and about 8% of those were observed once. In total, the top ten clones hold 0.94% of the sample. Antigens for these TCRs are unknown. The source material was central memory CD4+ T cells from blood. All receptors come from a woman between 40 and 55 years old with type 1 diabetes.

This sequence joins TRBV25-1 and TRBJ2-1; D possibly corresponds to TRBD1 (7 bases). This CDR3 contains 13 residues. The germline V gene encodes CDR1 MGHDK and CDR2 SYGVNS. Trimming shortened V by 7 bases and J by 4 bases, and 11 bases separated the two germline ends. The CDR3 nucleotides are TGTGCCAGCACAGGGGGGCTTTACAATGAGCAGTTCTTC. This translates into CASTGGLYNEQFF.

There are a few counts of this clone. V and J are TRBV23-1 and TRBJ1-6; no reliable D call. TRBV23-1 is noted as an ORF with a role that remains uncertain. The CDR3 runs 14 residues. V lost 11 bases and J 6 bases, leaving 17 bases between the germline ends. CDR3 in amino acids: CAASQSPLNSPLHF. CDR3 nucleotide sequence: TGCGCCGCTTCACAGAGCCCTCTTAATTCACCCCTCCACTTT.

At least ten counts were recorded for this clone. The chain uses TRBV4-1 and TRBJ2-5; 10 bases fit TRBD2. With V trimmed by 4 bases and J by 1 base, 9 bases remained unmatched. In germline, CDR1 is MGHRA, CDR2 YSYEKL. CDR3 length: 17 amino acids. The CDR3: CASSRLAGVGGQETQYF. The DNA of the CDR3 is TGCGCCAGCAGCCGGCTAGCGGGGGTGGGGGGCCAAGAGACCCAGTACTTC.

In its sample, this clone was seen a few times. CDR3 coding DNA: TGTGCCAGCAGTGAATTGGGTGGCGGGCTCAACGAAGCTTTCTTT. Translating gives CASSELGGGLNEAFF. The chain uses TRBV25-1 and TRBJ1-1; no clear D gene. V gave up 1 base and J gave up 8 bases, with 17 bases separating them. The CDR3 extends over 15 amino acids. Germline CDR1 MGHDK, CDR2 SYGVNS.

A few counts support this clone. The chain links TRBV7-9 to TRBJ1-2; a weak D match, TRBD1 (5 bases). V lost 5 bases and J lost 4, with 14 bases in between. Germline V gives CDR1 SEHNR, CDR2 FQNEAQ (reference sequence). The CDR3 runs to 14 residues. The CDR3 loop reads CASSATGTVYGYTF. CDR3 nucleotides: TGTGCCAGCAGCGCGACGGGGACTGTCTATGGCTACACCTTC.

In this sample, this clone turned up once. V usage is TRBV7-3 and J usage is TRBJ2-1, with a possible D match to TRBD2 (6 bases). CDR3 length equals 15 residues. Trimming removed 4 bases from V and 6 bases from J, with 16 bases in between. Germline V gives CDR1 SGHTA, CDR2 FQGTGA. DNA of the CDR3: TGTGCCAGCAGCTCCCTTGGGACTGAAATCAATGAGCAGTTCTTC. Translating it yields CASSSLGTEINEQFF.

CDR3 in amino acids: CASSLGGDTEAFF. The CDR3 DNA reads as TGTGCCAGCTCCCTGGGGGGGGACACTGAAGCTTTCTTT. V gene TRBV7-3 combines with J gene TRBJ1-1; maybe TRBD1 (5 bases). The V and J ends lost 8 bases and 3 bases respectively, with 13 bases between them. Germline CDR1 SGHTA, CDR2 FQGTGA. The CDR3 loop spans 13 amino acids.

This clone has more than one count but fewer than ten. J is TRBJ2-3 and V is TRBV4-2, with 8 bases aligning to TRBD2. Unmatched junction bases numbered 11, after V lost 4 bases and J lost 5 bases. The V gene's germline CDR1 is LGHNA and CDR2 YNFKEQ. This CDR3 region has 16 residues. The CDR3, as DNA: TGTGCCAGCAGCCGAGGGGCGACTAGCGCCGTAGATACGCAGTATTTT. Translated: CASSRGATSAVDTQYF.

The rearrangement links TRBV30 to TRBJ1-5, with D perhaps matching TRBD1 (5 bases). The germline V and J ends were trimmed by 0 bases and 7 bases, with 19 bases remaining between them. The CDR3 runs to 16 residues. The V gene's germline CDR1 is GTSNPN and CDR2 SVGIG (reference sequence). CDR3 DNA sequence: TGTGCCTGGAGTGTACGTGGGGGGACGCGGGGGCAGCCCCAGCATTTT. Encoded protein: CAWSVRGGTRGQPQHF.

A few counts support this clone. This chain uses TRBV19 with TRBJ2-1; 7 nucleotides align to TRBD1. Germline values: CDR1 LNHDA, CDR2 SQIVND (reference sequence). Losses at the gene ends were 1 base for V and 2 bases for J; bases not matched to a gene: 2. There are 15 residues in the CDR3. This CDR3 reads CASSIGTGAYNEQFF. The CDR3 region has the DNA TGTGCCAGTAGTATAGGCACAGGGGCCTACAATGAGCAGTTCTTC.

This clone was observed a handful of times. The chain couples TRBV7-2 to TRBJ2-6; D is possibly TRBD2 (7 bases). Per the germline V gene, CDR1 is SGHTA and CDR2 is FQGNSA. The CDR3 runs to 17 residues. V lost 1 base and J 2 bases, leaving 12 bases between the germline ends. CDR3 sequence: CASSLVLGGAGANVLTF. The CDR3 DNA is TGTGCCAGCAGCTTAGTATTAGGGGGGGCTGGGGCCAACGTCCTGACTTTC.

This clone was counted a few times. The V gene is TRBV19, the J gene TRBJ1-2, with D possibly being TRBD1 (5 bases). V gave up 6 bases and J gave up 4 bases, with 21 bases separating them. Germline V gene data show CDR1 as LNHDA and CDR2 as SQIVND (reference sequence). The CDR3 runs 16 residues. CDR3 sequence (DNA): TGTGCCAGTAGGACAACGCAGGGAGGGCCTAGCTATGGCTACACCTTC. This translates into CASRTTQGGPSYGYTF.

The sample holds a few counts of this clone. V is TRBV11-2 and J is TRBJ2-7; 11 nucleotides match TRBD1. The germline gives CDR1 SGHAT, CDR2 FQNNGV. The CDR3 has 17 amino acids. V lost 0 bases to trimming and J lost 3 bases; unmatched junction nucleotides: 7. The CDR3 loop is CASSLDPAGTGGYEQYF. CDR3 DNA sequence: TGTGCCAGCAGCTTAGACCCCGCGGGGACAGGGGGCTACGAGCAGTACTTC.

This clone was seen ten or more times. The rearrangement joins TRBV7-6 to TRBJ2-1; D is perhaps TRBD2 (6 bases). The CDR3 extends over 13 amino acids. Per the germline V gene, CDR1 is SGHVS and CDR2 is FNYEAQ. V lost 5 bases and J lost 7, with 12 bases in between. CDR3 nucleotide sequence: TGTGCCAGCAGCCGCGGGACTCAGAATGAGCAGTTCTTC. This sequence encodes CASSRGTQNEQFF. Based on the CDR3 plus reference TRBV7-6 and TRBJ2-1, the full variable domain is GAGVSQSPRYKVTKRGQDVALRCDPISGHVSLYWYRQALGQGPEFLTYFNYEAQQDKSGLPNDRFSAERPEGSISTLTIQRTEQRDSAMYRCASSRGTQNEQFFGPGTRLTVL.

This clone was detected a few times. This rearrangement joins TRBV15 to TRBJ1-2; TRBD1 matches at 11 bases. The germline gives CDR1 LNHNV, CDR2 YYDKDF (reference sequence). The CDR3 covers 16 residues. V gave up 0 bases and J gave up 7 bases; unmatched junction bases: 7. CDR3 protein: CATSRERTGGVGGYTF. DNA for the CDR3: TGTGCCACCAGCAGAGAGCGGACAGGGGGCGTTGGTGGCTACACCTTC.

The rearrangement joins TRBV7-9 to TRBJ1-1; 7 nucleotides match TRBD1. Losses at the gene ends were 3 bases for V and 2 bases for J; bases not matched to a gene: 6. The length of the CDR3 is 15 residues. Germline V CDR1 and CDR2: SEHNR, FQNEAQ (reference sequence). This CDR3 is CASSLPGQANTEAFF. CDR3 in DNA: TGTGCCAGCAGCTTGCCCGGACAGGCCAACACTGAAGCTTTCTTT.

Only a few counts were recorded for this clone. The genes are TRBV4-2 and TRBJ1-1; D gene unclear. V lost 4 bases, J lost 5 bases, and 11 bases lay in between. Germline-derived CDR1 and CDR2 are LGHNA and YNFKEQ. The CDR3 sequence is 13 residues long. CDR3 protein: CASSPGGKTEAFF. For the CDR3, the DNA is TGTGCCAGCAGCCCGGGAGGGAAAACTGAAGCTTTCTTT.

V gene TRBV28 combines with J gene TRBJ2-1; 10 nucleotides line up with TRBD2. Trimming removed 5 bases from V and 1 base from J; junction bases left unmatched: 5. The CDR3 is 16 amino acids. Per the germline V gene, CDR1 is MDHEN and CDR2 is SYDVKM. Here the CDR3 reads CASSEGSGGSYNEQFF. CDR3 sequence (DNA): TGTGCCAGCAGTGAGGGTAGCGGGGGGTCCTACAATGAGCAGTTCTTC.

This clone was counted a few times. The chain links TRBV29-1 to TRBJ2-1; TRBD2 aligns across 9 bases. This CDR3 is built from 14 residues. Germline V gene sequence: CDR1 SQVTM, CDR2 ANQGSEA. J was trimmed by 4 bases and V by 6 bases; bases with no gene match: 7. The CDR3 reads CSVGLAGGYNEQFF. In DNA, the CDR3 is TGCAGCGTGGGTCTGGCGGGAGGGTACAATGAGCAGTTCTTC.

This clone was detected only a few times. The chain combines TRBV7-2 with TRBJ1-1; D ambiguous. CDR1 and CDR2 (germline): SGHTA, FQGNSA. This CDR3 region has 14 residues. Deletions cut 2 bases from V and 4 bases from J, with 11 bases between. CDR3 protein: CASSLTVSTTEAFF. The CDR3 DNA sequence: TGTGCCAGCAGCTTAACGGTGTCTACCACTGAAGCTTTCTTT.

This clone has only a few counts. This sequence joins TRBV27 and TRBJ2-1, with 10 bases fitting TRBD2. Trimming cost V 5 bases and J 4 bases; bases outside gene matches: 5. Germline lookup yields CDR1 MNHEY and CDR2 SMNVEV (reference sequence). The CDR3 loop spans 15 amino acids. In nucleotides, the CDR3 is TGTGCCAGCAGTCGCTCACTAGCGGGGTACAATGAGCAGTTCTTC. Its protein is CASSRSLAGYNEQFF.

The chain couples TRBV9 to TRBJ2-1; weak D call: TRBD1 (5 bases). Germline V gene sequence: CDR1 SGDLS, CDR2 YYNGEE. Trimming pared 3 bases from V and 7 bases from J, leaving 20 bases between. The CDR3 is made up of 16 amino acids. The CDR3 DNA follows: TGTGCCAGCAGCGGAAGCGACAGCTTCATGGGAAATGAGCAGTTCTTC. This encodes CASSGSDSFMGNEQFF.